This entry lists 3 T cell receptor beta chains sequenced from one sample in a study of T cells after yellow fever vaccination. TCRdb ran MiXCR on the 5' RACE reads and lists one entry per CDR3 protein. The sample contains some 22,000 distinct CDR3 sequences, roughly 5.5% of which appear only once. This material consisted of PBMCs, either bulk or a sorted T-cell subset (CD4+, CD8+, memory, or dextramer-sorted; not recorded which), taken approximately 47 days after the first yellow fever vaccination. The receptors were gathered from a man between 18 and 35 years old who received the YFV17D yellow fever vaccine.

This clonotype was picked up many times. The V and J genes are TRBV7-2 and TRBJ1-6; no firm D call. The V end was cut by 5 bases, the J end by 8 bases, with 10 bases between. The germline V gene encodes CDR1 SGHTA and CDR2 FQGNSA. The CDR3 is 13 amino acids. The CDR3, as DNA: TGTGCCAGCAGCCGGGATCGGTATTCACCCCTCCACTTT. Residues: CASSRDRYSPLHF.

This clonotype was picked up many times. V is TRBV7-2 and J is TRBJ1-4; TRBD1 might be the D (6 bases). CDR3 size: 15 residues. V lost 5 bases to trimming and J lost 5 bases, with 15 bases between them. The germline V gene encodes CDR1 SGHTA and CDR2 FQGNSA. The CDR3 sequence is CASSRPQGQNEKLFF. CDR3 DNA: TGTGCCAGCAGCCGACCCCAGGGGCAAAATGAAAAACTGTTTTTT. The whole variable domain, filled in from reference TRBV7-2 and TRBJ1-4, reads GAGVSQSPSNKVTEKGKDVELRCDPISGHTALYWYRQSLGQGLEFLIYFQGNSAPDKSGLPSDRFSAERTGGSVSTLTIQRTQQEDSAVYLCASSRPQGQNEKLFFGSGTQLSVL.

This clonotype appeared many times. This chain connects TRBV6-4 to TRBJ1-2, with a tentative D call TRBD1 (5 bases). In germline, CDR1 is MRHNA, CDR2 SNTAGT. With 4 bases removed from V and 5 bases from J, the gap between germline ends came to 14 bases. There are 14 residues in the CDR3. The CDR3 is CASSADGGWYGYTF. In DNA form, the CDR3 reads TGTGCCAGCAGTGCGGACGGGGGTTGGTATGGCTACACCTTC.